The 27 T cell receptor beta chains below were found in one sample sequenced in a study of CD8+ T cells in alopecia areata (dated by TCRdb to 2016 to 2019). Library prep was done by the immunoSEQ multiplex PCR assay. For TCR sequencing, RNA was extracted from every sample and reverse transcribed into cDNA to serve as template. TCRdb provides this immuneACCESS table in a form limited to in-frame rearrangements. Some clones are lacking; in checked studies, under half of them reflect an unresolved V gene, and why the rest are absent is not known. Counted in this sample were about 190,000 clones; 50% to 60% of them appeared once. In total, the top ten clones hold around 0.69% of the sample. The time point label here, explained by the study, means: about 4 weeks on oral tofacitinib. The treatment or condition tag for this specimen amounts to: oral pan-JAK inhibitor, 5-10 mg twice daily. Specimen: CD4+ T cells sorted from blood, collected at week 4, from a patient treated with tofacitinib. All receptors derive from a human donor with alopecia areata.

The CDR3 protein is CASSRGQGNRRDTGELFF. The CDR3 DNA is TGTGCCAGCAGTCGAGGACAGGGTAACCGTCGGGACACCGGGGAGCTGTTTTTT. The chain joins TRBV7-2 to TRBJ2-2; TRBD1 matches at 8 bases. V lost 6 bases to trimming and J lost 3 bases; unmatched junction nucleotides: 15. Germline V CDR1 and CDR2: SGHTA, FQGNSA. This CDR3 has 18 residues.

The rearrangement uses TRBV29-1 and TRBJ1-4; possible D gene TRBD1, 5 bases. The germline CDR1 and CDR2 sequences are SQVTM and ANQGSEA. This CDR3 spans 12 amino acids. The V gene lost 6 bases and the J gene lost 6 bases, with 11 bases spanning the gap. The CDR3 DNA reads TGCAGCGTGAAGGGAGGGGATGAAAAACTGTTTTTT. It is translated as CSVKGGDEKLFF.

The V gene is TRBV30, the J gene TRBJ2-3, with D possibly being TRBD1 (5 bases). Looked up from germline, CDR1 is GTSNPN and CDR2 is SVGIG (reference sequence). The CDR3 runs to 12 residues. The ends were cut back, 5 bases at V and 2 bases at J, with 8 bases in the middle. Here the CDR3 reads CAWDSHTDTQYF. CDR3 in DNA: TGTGCCTGGGACAGCCACACAGATACGCAGTATTTT. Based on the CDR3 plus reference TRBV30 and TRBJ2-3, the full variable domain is SQTIHQWPATLVQPVGSPLSLECTVEGTSNPNLYWYRQAAGRGLQLLFYSVGIGQISSEVPQNLSASRPQDRQFILSSKKLLLSDSGFYLCAWDSHTDTQYFGPGTRLTVL.

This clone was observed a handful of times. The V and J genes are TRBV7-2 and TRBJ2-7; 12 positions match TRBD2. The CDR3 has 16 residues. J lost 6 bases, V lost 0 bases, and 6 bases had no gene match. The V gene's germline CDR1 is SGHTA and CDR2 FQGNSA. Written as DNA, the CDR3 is TGTGCCAGCAGCTTAGCACGACTAGCGGGAGTGTCCGAGCAGTACTTC. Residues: CASSLARLAGVSEQYF.

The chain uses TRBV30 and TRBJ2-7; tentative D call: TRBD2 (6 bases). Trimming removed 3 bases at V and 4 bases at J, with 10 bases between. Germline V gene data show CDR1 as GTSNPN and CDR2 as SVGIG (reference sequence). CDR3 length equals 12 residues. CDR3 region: CAWSPSGYEQYF. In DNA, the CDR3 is TGTGCCTGGAGCCCCAGCGGGTACGAGCAGTACTTC.

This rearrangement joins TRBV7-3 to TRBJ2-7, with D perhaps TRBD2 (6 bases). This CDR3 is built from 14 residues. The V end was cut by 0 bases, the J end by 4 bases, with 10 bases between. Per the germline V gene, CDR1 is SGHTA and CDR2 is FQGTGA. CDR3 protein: CASSLTGGTYEQYF. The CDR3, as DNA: TGTGCCAGCAGCTTAACGGGAGGAACTTACGAGCAGTACTTC. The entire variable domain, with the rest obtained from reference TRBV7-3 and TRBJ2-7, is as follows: GAGVSQTPSNKVTEKGKYVELRCDPISGHTALYWYRQSLGQGPEFLIYFQGTGAADDSGLPNDRFFAVRPEGSVSTLKIQRTERGDSAVYLCASSLTGGTYEQYFGPGTRLTVT.

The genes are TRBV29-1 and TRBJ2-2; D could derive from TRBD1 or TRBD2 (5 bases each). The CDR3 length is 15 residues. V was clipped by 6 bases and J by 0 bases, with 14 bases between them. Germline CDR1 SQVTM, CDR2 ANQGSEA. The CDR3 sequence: CSVGSREPNTGELFF. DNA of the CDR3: TGCAGCGTGGGGAGCAGGGAGCCGAACACCGGGGAGCTGTTTTTT.

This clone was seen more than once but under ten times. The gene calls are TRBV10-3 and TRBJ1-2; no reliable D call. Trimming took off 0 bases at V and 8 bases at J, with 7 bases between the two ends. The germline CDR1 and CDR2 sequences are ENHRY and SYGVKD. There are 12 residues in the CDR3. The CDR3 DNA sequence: TGTGCCATCAGTGAGTCTGACGGCGGCTACACCTTC. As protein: CAISESDGGYTF.

Here the CDR3 DNA reads TGTGCCAGCAGTGAACTCAGAGGGGGTAGTCAGCCCCAGCATTTT. Translated, it gives CASSELRGGSQPQHF. The rearrangement links TRBV2 to TRBJ1-5; tentative D call: TRBD1 (6 bases). V lost 2 bases, J lost 6 bases, and 14 bases lay in between. CDR1 is SNHLY and CDR2 is FYNNEI in the germline V gene. CDR3 length equals 15 residues.

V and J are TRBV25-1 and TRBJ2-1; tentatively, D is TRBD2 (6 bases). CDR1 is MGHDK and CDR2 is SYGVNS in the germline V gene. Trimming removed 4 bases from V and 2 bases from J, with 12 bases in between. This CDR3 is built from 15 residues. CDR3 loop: CASSVMTSAYNEQFF. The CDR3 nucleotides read TGTGCCAGCAGTGTAATGACTAGTGCCTACAATGAGCAGTTCTTC.

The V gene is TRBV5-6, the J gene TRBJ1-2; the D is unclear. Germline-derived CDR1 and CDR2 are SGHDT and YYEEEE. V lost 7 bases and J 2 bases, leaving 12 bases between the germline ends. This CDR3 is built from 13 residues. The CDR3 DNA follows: TGTGCCAGCGCGGGAGGGAGCAACTATGGCTACACCTTC. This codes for CASAGGSNYGYTF.

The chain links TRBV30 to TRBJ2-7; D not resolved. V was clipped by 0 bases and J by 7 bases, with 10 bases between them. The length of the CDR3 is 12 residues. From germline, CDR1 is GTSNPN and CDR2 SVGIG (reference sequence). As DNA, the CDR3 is TGTGCCTGGAGTGTACGCTGGGAAGAGCAGTACTTC. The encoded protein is CAWSVRWEEQYF.

The CDR3 DNA sequence: TGTGCCTGGAGTCCCACAGCGGGATTCCAAGAGACCCAGTACTTC. This encodes CAWSPTAGFQETQYF. The chain couples TRBV30 to TRBJ2-5; 7 positions match TRBD2. CDR3 length equals 15 residues. Germline CDR1 and CDR2: GTSNPN and SVGIG (reference sequence). With V trimmed by 2 bases and J by 1 base, 7 bases remained unmatched. Full variable domain (outside the CDR3, taken from reference TRBV30 and TRBJ2-5): SQTIHQWPATLVQPVGSPLSLECTVEGTSNPNLYWYRQAAGRGLQLLFYSVGIGQISSEVPQNLSASRPQDRQFILSSKKLLLSDSGFYLCAWSPTAGFQETQYFGPGTRLLVL.

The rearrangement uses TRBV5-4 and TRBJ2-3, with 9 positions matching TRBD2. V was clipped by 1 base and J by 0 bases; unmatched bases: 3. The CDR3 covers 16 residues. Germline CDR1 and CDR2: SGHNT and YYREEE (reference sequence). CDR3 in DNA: TGTGCCAGCAGCTTGCCTAGCGGGGCTAGCACAGATACGCAGTATTTT. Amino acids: CASSLPSGASTDTQYF.

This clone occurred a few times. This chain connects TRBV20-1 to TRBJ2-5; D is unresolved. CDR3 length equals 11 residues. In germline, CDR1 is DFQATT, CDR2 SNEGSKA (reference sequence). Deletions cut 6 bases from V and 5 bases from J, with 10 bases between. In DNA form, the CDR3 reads TGCAGTGCCGAATCGCAGGAGACCCAGTACTTC. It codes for CSAESQETQYF.

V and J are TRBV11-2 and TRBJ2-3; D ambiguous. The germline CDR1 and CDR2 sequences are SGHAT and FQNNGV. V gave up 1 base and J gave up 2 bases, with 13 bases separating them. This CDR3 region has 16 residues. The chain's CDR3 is CASSLVGRTDTDTQYF. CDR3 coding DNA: TGTGCCAGCAGCTTAGTTGGACGGACGGACACAGATACGCAGTATTTT.

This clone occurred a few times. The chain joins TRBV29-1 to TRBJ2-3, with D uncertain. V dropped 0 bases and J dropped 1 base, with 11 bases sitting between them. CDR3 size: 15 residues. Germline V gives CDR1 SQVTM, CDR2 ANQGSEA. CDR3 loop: CSVEDPPPGTDTQYF. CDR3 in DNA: TGCAGCGTTGAAGATCCTCCCCCGGGCACAGATACGCAGTATTTT.

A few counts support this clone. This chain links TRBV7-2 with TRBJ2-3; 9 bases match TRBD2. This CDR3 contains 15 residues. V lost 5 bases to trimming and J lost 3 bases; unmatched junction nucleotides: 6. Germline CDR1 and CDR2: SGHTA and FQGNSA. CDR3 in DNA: TGTGCCAGCAGCCCTCGAGCGGGAGGTACAGATACGCAGTATTTT. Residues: CASSPRAGGTDTQYF.

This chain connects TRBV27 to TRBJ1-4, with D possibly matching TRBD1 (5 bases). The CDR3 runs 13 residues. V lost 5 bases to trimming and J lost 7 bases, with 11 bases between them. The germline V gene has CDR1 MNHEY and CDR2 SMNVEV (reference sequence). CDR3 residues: CASSQGASEKLFF. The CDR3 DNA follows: TGTGCCAGCAGTCAAGGGGCATCTGAAAAACTGTTTTTT.

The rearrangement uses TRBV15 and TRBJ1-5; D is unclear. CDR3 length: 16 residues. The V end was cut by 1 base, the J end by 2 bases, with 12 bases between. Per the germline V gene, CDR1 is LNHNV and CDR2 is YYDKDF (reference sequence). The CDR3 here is CATSRVLALGNQPQHF. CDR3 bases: TGTGCCACCAGCAGAGTACTGGCCTTGGGCAATCAGCCCCAGCATTTT.

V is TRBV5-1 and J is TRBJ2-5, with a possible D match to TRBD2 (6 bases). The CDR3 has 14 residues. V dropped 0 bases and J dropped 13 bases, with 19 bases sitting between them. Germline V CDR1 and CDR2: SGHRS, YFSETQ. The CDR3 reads CASSLAEGTIYRYF. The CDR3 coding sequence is TGCGCCAGCAGCTTGGCGGAGGGTACCATCTATCGGTACTTC.

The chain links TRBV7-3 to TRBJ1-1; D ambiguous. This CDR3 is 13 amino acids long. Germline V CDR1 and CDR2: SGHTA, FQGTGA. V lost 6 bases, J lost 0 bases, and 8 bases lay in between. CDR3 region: CASRLNLNTEAFF. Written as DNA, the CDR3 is TGTGCCAGCAGACTTAACTTGAACACTGAAGCTTTCTTT.

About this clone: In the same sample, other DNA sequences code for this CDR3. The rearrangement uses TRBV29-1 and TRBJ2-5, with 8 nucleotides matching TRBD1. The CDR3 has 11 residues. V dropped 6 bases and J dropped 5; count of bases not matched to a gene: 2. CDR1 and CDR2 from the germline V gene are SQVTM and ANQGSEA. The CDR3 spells CSVDRAETQYF. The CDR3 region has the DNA TGCAGCGTGGACAGGGCGGAGACCCAGTACTTC.

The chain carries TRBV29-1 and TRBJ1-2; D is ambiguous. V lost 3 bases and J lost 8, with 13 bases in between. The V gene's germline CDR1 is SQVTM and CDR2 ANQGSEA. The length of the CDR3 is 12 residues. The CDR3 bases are TGCAGCGTTGATTGGAGGCGGGAGGGCTACACCTTC. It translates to CSVDWRREGYTF.

The CDR3 DNA reads TGTGCCTGTAACAGGGCTAACACTGAAGCTTTCTTT. The encoded protein is CACNRANTEAFF. V is TRBV30 and J is TRBJ1-1, with TRBD1 as a possible D gene (6 bases). V was shortened by 6 bases and J by 2 bases, with 10 bases between the two germline ends. Germline CDR1 and CDR2: GTSNPN and SVGIG (reference sequence). The CDR3 spans 12 residues.

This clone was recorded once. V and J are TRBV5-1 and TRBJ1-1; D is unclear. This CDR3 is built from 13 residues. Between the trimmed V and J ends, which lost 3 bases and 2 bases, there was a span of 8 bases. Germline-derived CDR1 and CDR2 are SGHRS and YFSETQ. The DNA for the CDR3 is TGCGCCAGCAGCTACCTGGGAAACACTGAAGCTTTCTTT. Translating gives CASSYLGNTEAFF.

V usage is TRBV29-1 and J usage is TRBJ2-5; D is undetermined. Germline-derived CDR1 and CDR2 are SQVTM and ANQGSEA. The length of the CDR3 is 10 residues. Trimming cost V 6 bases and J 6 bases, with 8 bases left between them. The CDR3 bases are TGCAGCGTCGCGGCGAAGACCCAGTACTTC. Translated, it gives CSVAAKTQYF.